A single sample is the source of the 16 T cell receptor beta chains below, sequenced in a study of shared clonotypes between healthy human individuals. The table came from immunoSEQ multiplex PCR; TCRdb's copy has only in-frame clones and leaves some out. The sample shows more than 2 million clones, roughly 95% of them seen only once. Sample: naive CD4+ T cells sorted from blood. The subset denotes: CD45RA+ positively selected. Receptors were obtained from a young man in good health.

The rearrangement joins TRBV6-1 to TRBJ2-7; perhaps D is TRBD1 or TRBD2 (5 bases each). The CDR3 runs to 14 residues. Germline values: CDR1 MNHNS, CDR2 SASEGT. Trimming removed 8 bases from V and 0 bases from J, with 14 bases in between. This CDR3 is CASLGTAYSYEQYF. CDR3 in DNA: TGTGCCAGCTTAGGGACCGCTTACTCCTACGAGCAGTACTTC.

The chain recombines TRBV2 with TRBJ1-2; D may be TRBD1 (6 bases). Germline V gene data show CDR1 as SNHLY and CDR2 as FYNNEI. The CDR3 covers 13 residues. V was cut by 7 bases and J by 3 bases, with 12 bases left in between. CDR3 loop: CASKSTGHYGYTF. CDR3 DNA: TGTGCCAGCAAATCGACAGGACACTATGGCTACACCTTC. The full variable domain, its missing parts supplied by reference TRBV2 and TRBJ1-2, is EPEVTQTPSHQVTQMGQEVILRCVPISNHLYFYWYRQILGQKVEFLVSFYNNEISEKSEIFDDQFSVERPDGSNFTLKIRSTKLEDSAMYFCASKSTGHYGYTFGSGTRLTVV.

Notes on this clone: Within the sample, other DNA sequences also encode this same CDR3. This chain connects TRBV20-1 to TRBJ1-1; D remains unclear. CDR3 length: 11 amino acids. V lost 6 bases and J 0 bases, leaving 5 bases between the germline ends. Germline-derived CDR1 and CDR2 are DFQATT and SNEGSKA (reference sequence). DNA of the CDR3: TGCAGTGCGCCCGTGAACACTGAAGCTTTCTTT. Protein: CSAPVNTEAFF.

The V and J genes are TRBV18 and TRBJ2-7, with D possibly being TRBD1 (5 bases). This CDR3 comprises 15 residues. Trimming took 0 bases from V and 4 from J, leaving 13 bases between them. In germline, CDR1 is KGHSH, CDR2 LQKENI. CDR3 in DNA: TGTGCCAGCTCACCACCTTCAGGGCCGTTGTACGAGCAGTACTTC. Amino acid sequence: CASSPPSGPLYEQYF.

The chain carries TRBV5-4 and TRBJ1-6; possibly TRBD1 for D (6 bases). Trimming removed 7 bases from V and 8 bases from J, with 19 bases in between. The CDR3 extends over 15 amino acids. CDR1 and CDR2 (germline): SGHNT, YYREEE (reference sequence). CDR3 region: CASSGTRGLDSPLHF. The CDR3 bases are TGTGCCAGCTCCGGGACAAGAGGTTTGGATTCACCCCTCCACTTT. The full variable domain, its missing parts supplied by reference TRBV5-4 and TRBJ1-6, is ETGVTQSPTHLIKTRGQQVTLRCSSQSGHNTVSWYQQALGQGPQFIFQYYREEENGRGNFPPRFSGLQFPNYSSELNVNALELDDSALYLCASSGTRGLDSPLHFGNGTRLTVT.

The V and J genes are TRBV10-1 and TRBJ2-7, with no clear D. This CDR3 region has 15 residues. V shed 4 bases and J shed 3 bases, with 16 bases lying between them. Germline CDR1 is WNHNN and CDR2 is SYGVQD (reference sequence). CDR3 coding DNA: TGCGCCAGCAGTGCGTATGGGGTTTTTGGCTACGAGCAGTACTTC. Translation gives CASSAYGVFGYEQYF.

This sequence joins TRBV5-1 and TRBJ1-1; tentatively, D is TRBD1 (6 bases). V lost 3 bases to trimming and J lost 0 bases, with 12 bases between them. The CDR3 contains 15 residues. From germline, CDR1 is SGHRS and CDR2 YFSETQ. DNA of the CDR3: TGCGCCAGCAGCTACTCGGGGGCTATGAACACTGAAGCTTTCTTT. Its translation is CASSYSGAMNTEAFF.

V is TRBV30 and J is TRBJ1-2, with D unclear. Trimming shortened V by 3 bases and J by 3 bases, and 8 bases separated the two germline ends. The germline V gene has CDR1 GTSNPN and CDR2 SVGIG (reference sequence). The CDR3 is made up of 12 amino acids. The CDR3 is CAWSAEDYGYTF. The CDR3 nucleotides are TGTGCCTGGAGCGCGGAGGACTATGGCTACACCTTC.

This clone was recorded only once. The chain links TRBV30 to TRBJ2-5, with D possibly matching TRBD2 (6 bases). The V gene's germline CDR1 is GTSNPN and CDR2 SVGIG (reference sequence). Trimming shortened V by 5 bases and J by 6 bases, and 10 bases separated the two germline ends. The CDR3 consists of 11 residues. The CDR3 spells CAWSAGQTQYF. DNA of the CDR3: TGTGCCTGGTCGGCGGGGCAGACCCAGTACTTC.

CDR3 nucleotides: TGTGCCAGCAAGGAGGCCGTAGGCCCCTACGAGCAGTACTTC. It yields the protein CASKEAVGPYEQYF. J is TRBJ2-7 and V is TRBV2; TRBD2 might be the D (5 bases). The CDR3 extends over 14 amino acids. Germline CDR1 is SNHLY and CDR2 is FYNNEI. The V end lost 7 bases, the J end lost 2 bases, and 15 bases lay between the germline ends.

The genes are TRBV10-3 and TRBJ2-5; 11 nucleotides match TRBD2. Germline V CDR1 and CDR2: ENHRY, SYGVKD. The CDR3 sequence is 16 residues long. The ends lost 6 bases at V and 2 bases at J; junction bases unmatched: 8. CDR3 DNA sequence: TGTGCCATCAGACCAGGGACTAGCGGAAATCAAGAGACCCAGTACTTC. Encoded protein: CAIRPGTSGNQETQYF.

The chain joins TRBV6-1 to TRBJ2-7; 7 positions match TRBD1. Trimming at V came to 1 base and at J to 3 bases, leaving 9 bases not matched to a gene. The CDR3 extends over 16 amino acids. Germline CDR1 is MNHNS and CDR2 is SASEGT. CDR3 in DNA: TGTGCCAGCAGTGAAGAAGGGACAGTTGGAATCTACGAGCAGTACTTC. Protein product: CASSEEGTVGIYEQYF.

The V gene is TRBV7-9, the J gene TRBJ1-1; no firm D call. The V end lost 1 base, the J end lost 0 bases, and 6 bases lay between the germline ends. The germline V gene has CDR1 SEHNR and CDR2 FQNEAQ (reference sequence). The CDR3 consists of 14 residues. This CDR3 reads CASSLVSVNTEAFF. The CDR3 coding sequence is TGTGCCAGCAGCTTAGTCTCGGTGAACACTGAAGCTTTCTTT.

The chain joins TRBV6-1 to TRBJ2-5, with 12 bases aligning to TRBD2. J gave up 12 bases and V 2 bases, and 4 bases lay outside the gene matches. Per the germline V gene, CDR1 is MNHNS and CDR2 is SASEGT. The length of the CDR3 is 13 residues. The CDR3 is CASSEILAGGKYF. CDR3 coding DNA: TGTGCCAGCAGTGAAATACTAGCGGGGGGAAAGTACTTC.

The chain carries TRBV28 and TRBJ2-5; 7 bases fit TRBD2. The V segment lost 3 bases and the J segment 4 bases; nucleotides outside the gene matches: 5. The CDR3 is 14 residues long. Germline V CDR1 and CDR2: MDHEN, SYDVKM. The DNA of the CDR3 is TGTGCCAGCAGTTTCGATGGGGGGGGAGAGACCCAGTACTTC. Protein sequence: CASSFDGGGETQYF. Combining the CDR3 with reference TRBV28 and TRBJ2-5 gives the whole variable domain DVKVTQSSRYLVKRTGEKVFLECVQDMDHENMFWYRQDPGLGLRLIYFSYDVKMKEKGDIPEGYSVSREKKERFSLILESASTNQTSMYLCASSFDGGGETQYFGPGTRLLVL.

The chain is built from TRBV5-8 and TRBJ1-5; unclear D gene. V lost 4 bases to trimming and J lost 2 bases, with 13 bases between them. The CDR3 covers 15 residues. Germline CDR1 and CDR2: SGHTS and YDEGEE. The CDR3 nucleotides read TGTGCCAGCAGCCCTTTAGTGGGAGGCAATCAGCCCCAGCATTTT. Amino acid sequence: CASSPLVGGNQPQHF.